The rows below give T cell receptor beta chains drawn from one sample of a study of shared clonotypes between healthy human individuals. The method was immunoSEQ multiplex PCR; TCRdb's version includes in-frame clones alone and lacks a portion of them. The sample consists of over 950,000 clones, roughly 80% of them appearing once. Material: memory CD4+ T cells from PBMCs. The receptors originated from a young man in good health. Some clones in this sample may be carry-over from other donors' samples. Both conserved end residues are part of each CDR3. The D gene is left open where the match is weak. Rows may omit the clone size; those that give it use once, few, many or a size class.

size | J | D | V | CDR3 | DNA
- | TRBJ2-7 | - | TRBV28 | CASSSPDSGGYEQYF | TGTGCCAGCAGCTCGCCGGACAGTGGAGGCTACGAGCAGTACTTC
- | TRBJ2-3 | TRBD1 | TRBV27 | CASSLYRTGTSSTDTQYF | TGTGCCAGCAGTCTTTACCGGACAGGGACATCTAGCACAGATACGCAGTATTTT
- | TRBJ2-7 | TRBD2 | TRBV4-3 | CASSQGASGRYEQYF | TGCGCCAGCAGCCAGGGGGCTAGCGGGAGGTACGAGCAGTACTTC
- | TRBJ2-1 | - | TRBV7-2 | CASSFMVEEQFF | TGTGCCAGCAGCTTTATGGTGGAGGAGCAGTTCTTC
- | TRBJ1-5 | - | TRBV19 | CASSIFVGGAQPQHF | TGTGCCAGTAGTATCTTCGTTGGGGGGGCCCAGCCCCAGCATTTT
- | TRBJ1-4 | TRBD1 | TRBV6-1 | CASSEDRVNEKLFF | TGTGCCAGCAGCGAAGACAGGGTTAATGAAAAACTGTTTTTT
few | TRBJ2-1 | TRBD1 | TRBV4-1 | CASSPGQGASYNEQFF | TGCGCCAGCAGCCCGGGACAGGGGGCATCCTACAATGAGCAGTTCTTC
once | TRBJ2-2 | - | TRBV29-1 | CSVRGSLGAGGELFF | TGCAGCGTCCGCGGATCGTTAGGGGCGGGCGGGGAGCTGTTTTTT
- | TRBJ2-5 | TRBD1 | TRBV25-1 | CASRTGTGETQYF | TGTGCCAGCAGGACCGGGACAGGGGAGACCCAGTACTTC
- | TRBJ2-7 | - | TRBV10-3 | CAISESTRSQQYF | TGTGCCATCAGTGAGTCTACCAGGTCCCAGCAGTACTTC
- | TRBJ2-1 | - | TRBV5-6 | CASSLGDLTNYNEQFF | TGTGCCAGCAGCTTAGGTGATTTAACTAACTACAATGAGCAGTTCTTC
- | TRBJ1-1 | TRBD1 | TRBV28 | CASSPTTNRGQEAFF | TGTGCCAGCAGTCCAACGACCAACAGGGGGCAAGAAGCTTTCTTT
- | TRBJ2-5 | - | TRBV6-1 | CASTYQSTRAQYF | TGTGCCAGCACCTATCAGTCGACCCGGGCCCAGTACTTC
- | TRBJ2-7 | - | TRBV18 | CASSPREVTYEQYF | TGTGCCAGCTCACCCCGAGAGGTCACCTACGAGCAGTACTTC
- | TRBJ1-2 | TRBD1 | TRBV28 | CASRNGGTAYGYTF | TGTGCCAGCAGAAATGGGGGGACAGCCTATGGCTACACCTTC
- | TRBJ1-1 | - | TRBV6-5 | CASSWSGTEAFF | TGTGCCAGCAGTTGGTCCGGGACAGAAGCTTTCTTT
once | TRBJ2-1 | - | TRBV6-6 | CASSYIYLGEQFF | TGTGCCAGCAGTTACATATACCTAGGAGAGCAGTTCTTC
- | TRBJ2-1 | - | TRBV7-7 | CASSPVLGEQFF | TGTGCCAGCAGCCCCGTTTTGGGTGAGCAGTTCTTC
- | TRBJ2-1 | - | TRBV6-5 | CASTTSYNEQFF | TGTGCCAGCACGACTAGTTATAATGAGCAGTTCTTC
- | TRBJ2-2 | - | TRBV7-9 | CASSLQIHTGELFF | TGTGCCAGCAGCTTACAGATACACACCGGGGAGCTGTTTTTT
- | TRBJ2-2 | - | TRBV5-1 | CASSLRDAGSGELFF | TGCGCCAGCAGCTTGAGGGACGCCGGCTCTGGGGAGCTGTTTTTT
- | TRBJ2-1 | TRBD2 | TRBV4-3 | CASSHRTSGGYNEQFF | TGCGCCAGCAGCCATCGGACTAGCGGGGGCTACAATGAGCAGTTCTTC
- | TRBJ1-2 | - | TRBV4-2 | CASTQAGNYGYTF | TGTGCCAGCACCCAGGCAGGCAACTATGGCTACACCTTC
- | TRBJ2-1 | TRBD2 | TRBV30 | CAWSRTGGNEQFF | TGTGCCTGGAGCAGGACGGGGGGGAATGAGCAGTTCTTC
- | TRBJ2-1 | - | TRBV7-6 | CASTGTRHNYNEQFF | TGTGCCAGCACCGGGACCCGCCACAATTACAATGAGCAGTTCTTC
- | TRBJ2-1 | - | TRBV20-1 | CSAQGRGLQFF | TGCAGTGCCCAGGGGCGGGGTCTCCAGTTCTTC
- | TRBJ1-2 | - | TRBV7-9 | CASSFEGLVGYTF | TGTGCCAGCAGCTTTGAGGGTTTGGTTGGCTACACCTTC
- | TRBJ2-7 | TRBD2 | TRBV28 | CASSLGGASGIEQYF | TGTGCCAGCAGCCTCGGAGGGGCTAGCGGGATCGAGCAGTACTTC
- | TRBJ2-3 | TRBD1 | TRBV6-1 | CASSPRTGGTDTQYF | TGTGCCAGCAGTCCTCGGACAGGGGGGACAGATACGCAGTATTTT
- | TRBJ2-7 | TRBD2 | TRBV2 | CASSEGIAGAYEQYF | TGTGCCAGCAGTGAAGGTATAGCGGGGGCATACGAGCAGTACTTC
- | TRBJ2-3 | - | TRBV4-2 | CASSQDLGRRDTQYF | TGTGCCAGCAGCCAAGATTTGGGGAGACGAGATACGCAGTATTTT
once | TRBJ2-1 | - | TRBV5-1 | CASSLGTDYNEQFF | TGCGCCAGCAGCTTGGGGACAGACTACAATGAGCAGTTCTTC
- | TRBJ2-2 | TRBD2 | TRBV10-3 | CATRTSGNTGELFF | TGTGCCACCCGGACTAGCGGGAACACCGGGGAGCTGTTTTTT
- | TRBJ2-7 | - | TRBV4-1 | CASSRQQGDGSYEQYF | TGCGCCAGCAGCCGCCAACAGGGAGACGGATCCTACGAGCAGTACTTC